This T cell receptor beta chain was sequenced in a study of shared clonotypes between healthy human individuals. Study information: Three plates were used per donor for CD4 naive, three for CD4 memory, two for CD8 naive and one for CD8 memory. General study findings and limits: Clonotype sharing among donors, it was expected, would be affected by sequencing depth. Enrolling few donors narrowed the genetic and exposure-history diversity that was represented. Naive subsets generally had larger estimated richness than memory subsets.

In regard to this clone: Antigen specificity is unknown.

Clones were sequenced by immunoSEQ multiplex PCR, and TCRdb holds only the in-frame ones, with some missing. This table has 1.6 million or so clones, 98% to 99% appearing once. The ends lost 4 bases at V and 3 bases at J; junction bases unmatched: 9. This CDR3 has 15 amino acids. Germline V CDR1 and CDR2: ENHRY, SYGVKD. The V and J genes are TRBV10-3 and TRBJ2-7; 7 bases match TRBD1. Sequencing input: naive CD4+ T cells sorted from blood. The subset: CD45RA+ positively selected. The TCR originated in a man under 40 in good health. The chain's CDR3 is CAISGTTGAYYEQYF. The CDR3, as DNA: TGTGCCATCAGTGGGACAACAGGGGCCTACTACGAGCAGTACTTC.